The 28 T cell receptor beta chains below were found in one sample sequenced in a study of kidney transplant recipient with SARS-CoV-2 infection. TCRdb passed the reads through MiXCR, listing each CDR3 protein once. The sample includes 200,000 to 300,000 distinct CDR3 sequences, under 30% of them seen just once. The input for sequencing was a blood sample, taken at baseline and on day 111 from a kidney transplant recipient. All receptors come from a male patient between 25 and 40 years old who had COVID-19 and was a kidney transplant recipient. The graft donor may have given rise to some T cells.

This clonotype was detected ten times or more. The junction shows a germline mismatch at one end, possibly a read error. CDR3: CASSLLDPLSGKVF. CDR3 sequence (DNA): TGTGCCAGCAGTTTGCTTGACCCGCTCTCCGGAAAAGTTTTT. J is TRBJ1-1 and V is TRBV12-3 or TRBV12-4; D unresolved. The CDR3 runs to 14 residues.

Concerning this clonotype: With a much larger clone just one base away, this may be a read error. CDR3 nucleotides: TGTGCCATCAGTAACAGGAGACAGATAACCTACGAGCAGTACTTC. The encoded protein is CAISNRRQITYEQYF. This rearrangement joins TRBV10-3 to TRBJ2-7; TRBD1 is a possible D gene (5 bases). Germline V gene sequence: CDR1 ENHRY, CDR2 SYGVKD. V shed 5 bases and J shed 2 bases, with 16 bases lying between them. The CDR3 covers 15 residues.

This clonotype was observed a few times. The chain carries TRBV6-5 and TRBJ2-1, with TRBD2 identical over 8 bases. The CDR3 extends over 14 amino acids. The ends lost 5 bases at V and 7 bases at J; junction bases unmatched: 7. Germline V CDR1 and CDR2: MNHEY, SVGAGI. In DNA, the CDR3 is TGTGCCAGCAGTCAGACGGGAGGGCCGAATGAGCAGTTCTTC. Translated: CASSQTGGPNEQFF.

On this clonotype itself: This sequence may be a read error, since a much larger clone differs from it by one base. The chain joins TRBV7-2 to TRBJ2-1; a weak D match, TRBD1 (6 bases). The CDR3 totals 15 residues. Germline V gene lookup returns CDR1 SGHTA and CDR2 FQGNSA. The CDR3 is CASSLTLGHSNAQFF. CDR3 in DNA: TGTGCCAGCAGCTTAACGCTGGGACACTCCAATGCGCAGTTCTTC.

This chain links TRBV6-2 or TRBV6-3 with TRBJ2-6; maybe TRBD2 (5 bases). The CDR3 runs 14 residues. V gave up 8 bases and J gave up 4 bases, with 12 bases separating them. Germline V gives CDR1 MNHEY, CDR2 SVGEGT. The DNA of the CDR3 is TGTGCCAGCCGGCCGGGGTCCGGGGCCAACGTCCTGACTTTC. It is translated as CASRPGSGANVLTF.

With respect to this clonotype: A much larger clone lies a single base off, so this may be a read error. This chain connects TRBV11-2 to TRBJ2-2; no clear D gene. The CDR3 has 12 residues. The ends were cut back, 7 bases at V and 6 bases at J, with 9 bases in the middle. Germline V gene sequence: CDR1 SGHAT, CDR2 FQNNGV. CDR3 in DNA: TGTGCCAGCACCCAAGGCGCCGGGGAGCTGTTTTTT. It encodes CASTQGAGELFF.

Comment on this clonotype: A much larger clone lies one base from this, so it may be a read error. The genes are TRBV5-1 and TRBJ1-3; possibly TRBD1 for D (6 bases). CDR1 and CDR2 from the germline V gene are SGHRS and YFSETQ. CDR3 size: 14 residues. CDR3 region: CASSLEQGGNTTYF. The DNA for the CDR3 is TGCGCCAGCAGCTTGGAACAGGGCGGAAACACCACATATTTT.

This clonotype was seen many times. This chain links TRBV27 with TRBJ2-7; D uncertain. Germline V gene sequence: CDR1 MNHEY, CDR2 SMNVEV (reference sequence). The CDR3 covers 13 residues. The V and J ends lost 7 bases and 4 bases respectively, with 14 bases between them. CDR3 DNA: TGTGCCAGCACCCTGAGGACCGGGTACGAGCAGTACTTC. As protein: CASTLRTGYEQYF.

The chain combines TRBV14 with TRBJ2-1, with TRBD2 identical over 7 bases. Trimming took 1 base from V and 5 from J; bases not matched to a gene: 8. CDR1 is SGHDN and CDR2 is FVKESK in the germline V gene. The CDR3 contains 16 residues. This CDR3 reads CASSQARLAVNNEQFF. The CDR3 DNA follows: TGTGCCAGCAGCCAAGCCCGGCTAGCGGTAAACAATGAGCAGTTCTTC.

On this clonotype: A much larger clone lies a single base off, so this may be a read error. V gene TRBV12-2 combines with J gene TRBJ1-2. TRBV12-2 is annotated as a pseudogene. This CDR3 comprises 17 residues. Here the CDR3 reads CAGRALKTPRKTYGYTF. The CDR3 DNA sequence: TGTGCAGGTCGCGCGCTAAAGACTCCACGAAAGACCTATGGCTACACCTTC.

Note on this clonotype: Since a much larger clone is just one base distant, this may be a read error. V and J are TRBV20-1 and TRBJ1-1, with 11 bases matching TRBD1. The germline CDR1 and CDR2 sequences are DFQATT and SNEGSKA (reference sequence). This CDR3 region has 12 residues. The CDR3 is CSAGQGATGAFF. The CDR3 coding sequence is TGCAGTGCTGGACAGGGGGCCACTGGAGCTTTCTTT.

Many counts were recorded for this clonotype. The CDR3 nucleotides read TGTGCCAGCAGCGTGGGGACTAACTATGGCTACACCTTC. This codes for CASSVGTNYGYTF. The J gene is TRBJ1-2, the V gene TRBV9; D gene ambiguous. V was trimmed by 2 bases and J by 0 bases, leaving 5 bases between them. CDR3 length: 13 amino acids. Germline V gene data show CDR1 as SGDLS and CDR2 as YYNGEE.

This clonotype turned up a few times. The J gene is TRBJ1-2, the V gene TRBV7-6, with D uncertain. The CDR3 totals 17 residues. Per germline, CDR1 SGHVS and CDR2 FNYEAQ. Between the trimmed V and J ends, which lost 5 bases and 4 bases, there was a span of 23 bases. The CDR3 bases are TGTGCCAGCAGCGTGGTGCGTGAATCTCGAAAGACCTATGGCTACACCTTC. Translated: CASSVVRESRKTYGYTF.

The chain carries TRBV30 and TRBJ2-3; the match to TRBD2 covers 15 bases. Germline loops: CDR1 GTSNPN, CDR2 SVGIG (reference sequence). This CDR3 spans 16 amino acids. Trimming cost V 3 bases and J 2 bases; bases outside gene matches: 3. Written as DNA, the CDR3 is TGTGCCTGGAGGGGACTAGCGGGGGGTTTCACAGATACGCAGTATTTT. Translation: CAWRGLAGGFTDTQYF.

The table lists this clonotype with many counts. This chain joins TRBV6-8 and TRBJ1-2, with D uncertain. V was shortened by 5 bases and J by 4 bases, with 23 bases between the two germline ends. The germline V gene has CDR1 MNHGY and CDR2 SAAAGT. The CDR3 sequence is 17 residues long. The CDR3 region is CASSELARSRKTYGYTF. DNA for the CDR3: TGTGCCAGCAGTGAGCTAGCACGCTCTAGAAAGACCTATGGCTACACCTTC.

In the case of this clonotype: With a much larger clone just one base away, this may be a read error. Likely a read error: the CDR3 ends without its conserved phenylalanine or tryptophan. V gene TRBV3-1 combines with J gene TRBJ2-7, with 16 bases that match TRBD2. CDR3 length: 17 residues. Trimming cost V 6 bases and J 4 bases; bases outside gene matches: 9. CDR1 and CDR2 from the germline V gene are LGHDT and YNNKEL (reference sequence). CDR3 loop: CASRQEGTSGRAYEQYL. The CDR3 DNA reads TGTGCCAGCAGGCAGGAAGGGACTAGCGGGAGGGCGTACGAGCAGTACCTC.

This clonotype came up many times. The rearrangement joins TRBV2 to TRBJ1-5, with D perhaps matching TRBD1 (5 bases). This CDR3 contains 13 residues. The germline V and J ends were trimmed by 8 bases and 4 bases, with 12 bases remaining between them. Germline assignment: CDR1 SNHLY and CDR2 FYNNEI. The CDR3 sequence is CASSGTQNQPQHF. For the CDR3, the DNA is TGTGCCAGCTCCGGGACTCAAAATCAGCCCCAGCATTTT.

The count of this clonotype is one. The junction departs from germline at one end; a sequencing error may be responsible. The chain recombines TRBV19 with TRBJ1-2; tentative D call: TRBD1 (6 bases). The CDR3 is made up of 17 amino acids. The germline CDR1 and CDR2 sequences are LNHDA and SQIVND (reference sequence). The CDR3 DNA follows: TGTACCAGTAGTCTCACGGGGACAAATCGAAAGACCTATGGCTACACCTTC. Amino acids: CTSSLTGTNRKTYGYTF.

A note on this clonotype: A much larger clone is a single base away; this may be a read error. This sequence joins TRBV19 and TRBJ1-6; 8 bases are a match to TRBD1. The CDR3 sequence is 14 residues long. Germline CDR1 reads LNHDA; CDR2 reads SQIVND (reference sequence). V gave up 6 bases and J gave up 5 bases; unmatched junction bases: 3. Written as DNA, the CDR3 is TGTGCCAGTAGGTCGGACAGGGATAATTCACCCCTCCACTTT. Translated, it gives CASRSDRDNSPLHF.

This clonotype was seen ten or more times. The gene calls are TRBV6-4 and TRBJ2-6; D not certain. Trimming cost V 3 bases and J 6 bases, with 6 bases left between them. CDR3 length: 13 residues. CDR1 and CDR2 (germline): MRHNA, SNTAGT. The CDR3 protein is CASSELEANVLTF. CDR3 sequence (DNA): TGTGCCAGCAGTGAGCTCGAGGCCAACGTCCTGACTTTC.

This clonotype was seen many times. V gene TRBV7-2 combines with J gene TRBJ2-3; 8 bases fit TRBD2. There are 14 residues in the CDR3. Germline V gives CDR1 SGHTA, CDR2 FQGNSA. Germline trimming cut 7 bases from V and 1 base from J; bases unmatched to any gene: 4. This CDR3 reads CASIPGGGTDTQYF. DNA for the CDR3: TGTGCCAGCATCCCGGGGGGGGGCACAGATACGCAGTATTTT.

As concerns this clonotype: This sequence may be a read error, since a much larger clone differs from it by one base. CDR3 coding DNA: TGTGCCAGCAGGCAGGATCTAGCTACAGTCATGCAAGATACGCGGTATTTT. It codes for CASRQDLATVMQDTRYF. The chain combines TRBV21-1 with TRBJ2-5; the table's D call, TRBD2, has no DNA check behind it. TRBV21-1 is a recognized pseudogene. CDR3 size: 17 residues.

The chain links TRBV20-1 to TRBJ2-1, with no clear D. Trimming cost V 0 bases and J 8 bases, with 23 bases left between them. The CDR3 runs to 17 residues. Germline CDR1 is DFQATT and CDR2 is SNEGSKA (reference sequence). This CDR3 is CSARDFNTGPNYDEQFF. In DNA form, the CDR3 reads TGCAGTGCTAGAGATTTTAATACCGGCCCAAATTATGATGAGCAGTTCTTC.

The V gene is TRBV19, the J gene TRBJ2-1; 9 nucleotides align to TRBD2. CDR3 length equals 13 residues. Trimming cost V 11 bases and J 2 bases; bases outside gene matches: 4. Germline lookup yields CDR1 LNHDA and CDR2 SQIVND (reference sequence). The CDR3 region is CAVASGAYNEQFF. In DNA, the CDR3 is TGTGCCGTCGCTAGCGGGGCCTACAATGAGCAGTTCTTC.

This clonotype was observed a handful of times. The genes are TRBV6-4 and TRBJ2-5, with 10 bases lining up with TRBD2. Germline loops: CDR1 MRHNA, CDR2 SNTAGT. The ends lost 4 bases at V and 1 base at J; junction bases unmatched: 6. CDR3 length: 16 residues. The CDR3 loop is CASSATSGAPQETQYF. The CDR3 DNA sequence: TGTGCCAGCAGTGCCACTAGCGGGGCCCCCCAAGAGACCCAGTACTTC.

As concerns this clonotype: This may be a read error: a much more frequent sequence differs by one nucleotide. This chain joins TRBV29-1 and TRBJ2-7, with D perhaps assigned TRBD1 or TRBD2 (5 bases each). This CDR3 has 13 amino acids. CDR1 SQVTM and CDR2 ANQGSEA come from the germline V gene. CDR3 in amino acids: CSVLGDRVYVQYF. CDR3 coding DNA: TGCAGCGTTTTAGGGGACCGGGTCTACGTGCAGTACTTC.

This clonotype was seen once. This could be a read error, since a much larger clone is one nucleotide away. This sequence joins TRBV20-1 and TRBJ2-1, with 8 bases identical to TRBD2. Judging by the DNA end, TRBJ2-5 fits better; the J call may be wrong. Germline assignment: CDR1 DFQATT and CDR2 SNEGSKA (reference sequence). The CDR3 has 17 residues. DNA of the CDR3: TGCAGTGCTAGAGGCCAGCGGGGGAGGATTAAAGCAGGGACCCAGTACTTC. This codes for CSARGQRGRIKAGTQYF.

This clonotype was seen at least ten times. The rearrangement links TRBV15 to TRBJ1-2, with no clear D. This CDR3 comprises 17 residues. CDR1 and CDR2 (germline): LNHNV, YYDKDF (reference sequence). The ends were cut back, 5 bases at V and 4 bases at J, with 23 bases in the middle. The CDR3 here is CATSARKRCGKTYGYTF. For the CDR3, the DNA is TGTGCCACCAGCGCCCGTAAAAGGTGTGGAAAGACCTATGGCTACACCTTC.